This T cell receptor beta chain emerged from a study of T-cell memory formation after mild COVID-19. Germline assignment: CDR1 SEHNR and CDR2 FQNEAQ (reference sequence). V lost 5 bases and J lost 7; bases outside the gene matches: 8. The CDR3 spans 14 residues. TCRdb re-analysed the 5' RACE reads in MiXCR, keeping a single row per CDR3 protein. The sample holds 390,000 or so distinct CDR3 sequences; 16% are singletons and the top ten take under 25%. This chain joins TRBV7-9 and TRBJ2-5, with 9 bases identical to TRBD1. This clonotype was obtained from a young man who had mild COVID-19 (a few samples of this study predate the infection). Cell type and time point are not known. The sequencing input was PBMCs or a T cell subset sorted from them (not recorded which). The DNA of the CDR3 is TGTGCCAGCAGCCTACCGAGGACAGGGGCGACCCAGTACTTC. The encoded protein is CASSLPRTGATQYF.